The sequence of this T cell receptor beta chain was determined in a study of blood T cell repertoires in COVID-19. Study background: Sites across the United States, Italy and Spain contributed samples from acute and convalescent COVID-19.

The Seattle patients, enrolled during active infection, were followed longitudinally. Authors' data handling: Using reference gene primer amplification, nucleated cell counts were estimated. The repertoire was sequenced with immunoSEQ multiplex PCR; TCRdb's copy has only in-frame clones and lacks some. That table is the source of V, J and clone size, and D and trimming were worked out from the DNA. The table includes 250,000 to 300,000 clones, over 85% detected once. V gave up 8 bases and J gave up 1 base; unmatched junction bases: 4. This CDR3 spans 13 amino acids. The germline CDR1 and CDR2 sequences are MNHEY and SMNVEV (reference sequence).

This chain links TRBV27 with TRBJ1-1; 7 nucleotides align to TRBD1. The receptor comes from a woman aged 30 to 39 with COVID-19, enrolled during active disease. The sequencing input was peripheral blood. The CDR3 DNA sequence: TGTGCCAGCGGATGGGACAGGAACACTGAAGCTTTCTTT. Protein sequence: CASGWDRNTEAFF.